Presented here are 11 T cell receptor beta chains from one specimen sequenced in a study of blood T cell repertoires in COVID-19. Libraries were prepared by immunoSEQ multiplex PCR; TCRdb keeps only in-frame clonotypes and omits some of them. Of roughly 37,000 clones detected, roughly 80% appear once; the ten largest clones hold roughly 2%. The sample comprised peripheral blood. These receptors came from a man in his fifties or sixties with active COVID-19.

This sequence joins TRBV6-1 and TRBJ1-5; 7 bases agree with TRBD1. The V gene end was trimmed by 1 base and the J gene end by 7 bases; junction bases not matched to a gene: 4. This CDR3 comprises 14 residues. Germline loops: CDR1 MNHNS, CDR2 SASEGT. The DNA for the CDR3 is TGTGCCAGCAGTGAAGATGAGGGGGCCCAGCCCCAGCATTTT. It specifies CASSEDEGAQPQHF.

This clone has just a few counts. V usage is TRBV10-3 and J usage is TRBJ2-7; 8 nucleotides match TRBD1. The CDR3 sequence is 15 residues long. CDR1 is ENHRY and CDR2 is SYGVKD in the germline V gene. V gave up 6 bases and J gave up 1 base; unmatched junction bases: 8. DNA of the CDR3: TGTGCCATCAGCCCAGGGCAGGGGGCATCCTACGAGCAGTACTTC. Protein: CAISPGQGASYEQYF.

V and J are TRBV19 and TRBJ2-1, with 10 nucleotides matching TRBD2. V dropped 2 bases and J dropped 8; count of bases not matched to a gene: 6. Germline CDR1 and CDR2: LNHDA and SQIVND (reference sequence). The CDR3 sequence is 15 residues long. CDR3 residues: CASSIRSSGSYEQFF. CDR3 nucleotide sequence: TGTGCCAGTAGTATAAGGTCTAGCGGGAGTTATGAGCAGTTCTTC. Drawing the rest from reference TRBV19 and TRBJ2-1, the complete variable domain is DGGITQSPKYLFRKEGQNVTLSCEQNLNHDAMYWYRQDPGQGLRLIYYSQIVNDFQKGDIAEGYSVSREKKESFPLTVTSAQKNPTAFYLCASSIRSSGSYEQFFGPGTRLTVL.

This chain uses TRBV6-6 with TRBJ1-4; no clear D. Germline V gene data show CDR1 as MNHNY and CDR2 as SVGAGI (reference sequence). V lost 7 bases, J lost 0 bases, and 9 bases lay in between. The CDR3 covers 14 residues. The CDR3 sequence is CASTEDATNEKLFF. Written as DNA, the CDR3 is TGTGCCAGCACCGAGGATGCAACTAATGAAAAACTGTTTTTT.

V usage is TRBV12-3 or TRBV12-4 and J usage is TRBJ2-1, with unresolved D. The CDR3 extends over 12 amino acids. Trimming left V 3 bases short and J 5 bases short, with 5 bases between. CDR3 loop: CASSFSHNEQFF. In DNA form, the CDR3 reads TGTGCCAGCAGTTTTAGTCACAATGAGCAGTTCTTC.

This clone turned up a few times. This chain links TRBV7-2 with TRBJ2-5; 7 bases align to TRBD2. The CDR3 length is 14 residues. Germline V CDR1 and CDR2: SGHTA, FQGNSA. Unmatched junction bases numbered 10, after V lost 7 bases and J lost 5 bases. The CDR3, as DNA: TGTGCCAGCATAAGGCGGGGGTCCGGGGAGACCCAGTACTTC. Its protein product is CASIRRGSGETQYF.

This chain connects TRBV11-2 to TRBJ1-4, with D possibly being TRBD1 (6 bases). This CDR3 is built from 15 residues. The germline V gene has CDR1 SGHAT and CDR2 FQNNGV. The V end lost 8 bases, the J end lost 7 bases, and 20 bases lay between the germline ends. CDR3 amino acids: CASSKGGQGGEKLFF. The DNA of the CDR3 is TGTGCCAGCTCCAAGGGGGGGCAGGGCGGTGAAAAACTGTTTTTT.

The J gene is TRBJ2-7, the V gene TRBV4-3; weak D call: TRBD2 (5 bases). V gave up 4 bases and J gave up 0 bases, with 13 bases separating them. This CDR3 has 15 residues. In germline, CDR1 is LGHNA, CDR2 YSLEER. The CDR3 nucleotides are TGCGCCAGCAGCCCCCGGGTGGGGAGCTCCTACGAGCAGTACTTC. This codes for CASSPRVGSSYEQYF.

The CDR3 bases are TGTGCCAGCAGTCGAACAGGGGCCCAAGAGACCCAGTACTTC. Amino acids: CASSRTGAQETQYF. The chain couples TRBV25-1 to TRBJ2-5, with 7 bases fitting TRBD1. V was pared by 5 bases and J by 1 base, with 4 bases of the junction left unmatched. The CDR3 sequence is 14 residues long. Germline V lookup: CDR1 MGHDK, CDR2 SYGVNS.

This clone was detected only a few times. V usage is TRBV3-1 (or the pseudogene TRBV3-2) and J usage is TRBJ1-6; TRBD1 aligns across 10 bases. V trimming: 7 bases; J trimming: 10 bases; junction bases outside the gene matches: 10. This CDR3 has 15 amino acids. CDR1 and CDR2 from the germline V gene are LGHDT and YNNKEL (reference sequence). This CDR3 reads CASTRQGATRSPLHF. CDR3 DNA sequence: TGTGCCAGCACCCGACAGGGGGCTACTCGGTCACCCCTCCACTTT.

V usage is TRBV18 and J usage is TRBJ1-1; D is unresolved. The V and J ends lost 2 bases and 4 bases respectively, with 8 bases between them. Germline V gene sequence: CDR1 KGHSH, CDR2 LQKENI. The CDR3 covers 13 residues. The CDR3 sequence is CASSPGSGTEAFF. In nucleotides, the CDR3 is TGTGCCAGCTCACCAGGGTCGGGCACTGAAGCTTTCTTT. Combining the CDR3 with reference TRBV18 and TRBJ1-1 gives the whole variable domain NAGVMQNPRHLVRRRGQEARLRCSPMKGHSHVYWYRQLPEEGLKFMVYLQKENIIDESGMPKERFSAEFPKEGPSILRIQQVVRGDSAAYFCASSPGSGTEAFFGQGTRLTVV.